This TCR beta chain comes out of a study of human versus mouse CDR3 diversity and MHC coevolution. The wider study: Valid reads per sample ranged from roughly 0.6 x 10^7 to 1.6 x 10^7. General study points: Human T cells underwent selection on over five different MHC II alleles.

The repertoire was sequenced with immunoSEQ multiplex PCR; TCRdb's copy has only in-frame clones and lacks some. This table holds about 60,000 clones, around 94% found once. The CDR3 covers 15 residues. Germline V gene data show CDR1 as SGHTA and CDR2 as FQGNSA. V lost 2 bases, J lost 6 bases, and 14 bases lay in between. In the case of this clone: Its antigen is as yet unknown.

Sequences were obtained from naive CD4+ T cells from blood. Subset described: CD45RO-negative CD62L-positive naive CD4 T cells. The chain couples TRBV7-2 to TRBJ2-1; D gene unclear. The receptor comes from a person aged 55 to 69 in good health. The CDR3 sequence: CASSLFGLQRNEQFF. The CDR3 DNA is TGTGCCAGCAGCTTATTCGGTCTCCAACGCAATGAGCAGTTCTTC.